This TCR beta chain came from a study of blood T cell repertoires in COVID-19. About the study: COVID-19 samples collected from the United States, Italy and Spain covered acute and convalescent phases.

The CDR3 has 15 amino acids. V was pared by 2 bases and J by 4 bases, with 7 bases of the junction left unmatched. The germline gives CDR1 MNHNS, CDR2 SASEGT. Produced via immunoSEQ multiplex PCR; TCRdb's table is partial and in-frame only. The sample has about 9,000 clones; approximately 80% are singletons. The chain joins TRBV6-1 to TRBJ2-7; 8 nucleotides line up with TRBD1. The sequenced sample consisted of peripheral blood. This receptor was identified in a human donor in a cohort sampled during active COVID-19. CDR3 protein: CASSESAGGRYEQYF. CDR3 bases: TGTGCCAGCAGTGAATCGGCAGGGGGCAGATACGAGCAGTACTTC.